The rows below give T cell receptor beta chains drawn from one sample of a study of regulatory T cells in long-lasting Graves disease. TCRdb passed the multiplex PCR reads through MiXCR, listing each CDR3 protein once. The profile shows hundreds of thousands of distinct CDR3 sequences, roughly 20% of them singletons. Sequencing used peripheral blood mononuclear cells (PBMCs), obtained when the disease was refractory, from a patient treated with antithyroid drugs. The origin of the receptors is a female donor with Graves disease. The CDR3 runs from the conserved cysteine through the conserved F or W. D genes are given only for firm matches. Only some rows state a clone size, as once, few, many or a class for expanded clones.

NA	TRBV20-1	TRBJ2-3	few	TGCAGTGCTAGTCGGGCTGGGGTCCCAGATACGCAGTATTTT	CSASRAGVPDTQYF
NA	TRBV12-3/TRBV12-4	TRBJ1-2	many	TGTGCCAGCAGTAACCAGGGACCTGCCGGGGGTAACTATGGCTACACCTTC	CASSNQGPAGGNYGYTF
NA	TRBV7-8	TRBJ1-1	NA	TGTGCCAGCAGCCGAAACCATATTGGGAGCACTGAAGCTTTCTTT	CASSRNHIGSTEAFF
TRBD1	TRBV7-2	TRBJ1-1	NA	TGTGCCAGCAGCCAACAGGGGGCCGGCACTGAAGCTTTCTTT	CASSQQGAGTEAFF
TRBD1	TRBV25-1	TRBJ1-2	many	TGTGCCAGCACCGAAAGAGGATCGGAGGGACAGTTTAACTATGGCTACACCTTC	CASTERGSEGQFNYGYTF
NA	TRBV5-1	TRBJ2-2	once	TGCGCCAGCAGCCCATTACAATTAGCAGGCGGGGAGCTGTTTTTT	CASSPLQLAGGELFF
NA	TRBV7-3	TRBJ1-2	many	TGTGCCAGCAGCTGGACACCGGGGGATGGCTACACCTTC	CASSWTPGDGYTF
NA	TRBV12-3/TRBV12-4	TRBJ2-5	few	TGTGCCAGCAGTTTAGGCGGCGGGATGGGGGAGACCCAGTACTTC	CASSLGGGMGETQYF
NA	TRBV28	TRBJ1-5	few	TGTGCCAGCAGTTTAGAGAATCTCCGGCCCCAGCATTTT	CASSLENLRPQHF
NA	TRBV29-1	TRBJ2-7	many	TGCAGCGTTGAAGAAGGGGGCGGGGGAGGCGAGCAGTACTTC	CSVEEGGGGGEQYF
NA	TRBV10-2	TRBJ2-7	NA	TGCGCCAGCAGAGGGCGGGAACGCTACGAGCAGTACTTC	CASRGRERYEQYF
NA	TRBV24-1	TRBJ2-7	few	TGTGCCACCACATACAGGGAAAGCTCCTACGAGCAGTACTTC	CATTYRESSYEQYF
NA	TRBV6-1	TRBJ2-2	NA	TGTGCCAGCACCCCAAAGGAGGGCACCGGGGAGCTGTTTTTT	CASTPKEGTGELFF
TRBD2	TRBV14	TRBJ2-1	NA	TGTGCCAGCAGCCAAGTCCAGCGGGGGAACAATGAGCAGTTCTTC	CASSQVQRGNNEQFF
NA	TRBV2	TRBJ1-4	many	TGTGCCAGCAGATACACAGGGACTAATGAAAAACTGTTTTTT	CASRYTGTNEKLFF